This TCR beta chain was retrieved from a study of T cell responses to AZD1222 COVID-19 vaccine (dated by TCRdb to the early 2020s). Context from the whole study: A total of 230 to 250 trial participants underwent TCR sequencing, of whom about 210 had received two doses of AZD1222 and about 26 had received two doses of the MenACWY control vaccine. Trial participants were enrolled by age into 18-55, 56-69 and 70-plus year subgroups, with 148, 28 and 57 TCR-sequenced participants respectively. What the study reported, not specific to this receptor: Conclusions about previously exposed vaccinees are limited because only a handful of AZD1222 recipients were SARS-CoV-2 seropositive at baseline. CD4 TCRs associated with the vaccine covered the entire spike protein, and the dominant responses were in regions 160-218 and 743-854. Spike-specific TCR breadth and depth rose significantly after two AZD1222 doses compared with day 0 and with MenACWY recipients. Most participants were white British and females outnumbered males, and the authors suggested that clonal diversity may have been underestimated. Nearly half of unique spike-specific TCRs reportedly recognized epitopes outside regions mutated in the B.1.351 and B.1.1.7 variants. No day 14 peak-response samples were available, so repertoires were characterized only after the peak T cell response. In the small 56-69-year group, the increase in depth fell short of significance, most likely because of low power.

Cut back by 5 bases and 7 bases, the V and J ends lie 17 bases apart. The CDR3 spans 14 residues, from the cysteine through the phenylalanine. This entry keeps only the CDR3 DNA: 42 bases, framed from base 1. According to the germline V gene (reference sequence), CDR1 reads LNHDA and CDR2 reads SQIVND. What the time point label conveys for this sample: baseline before first vaccination. The treatment or condition label corresponds to: meningococcal conjugate vaccine given as trial control. Vaccinee samples came from UK trials COV001 and COV002, including a single-blind randomized controlled phase 2/3 trial of AZD1222 (ChAdOx1 nCoV-19) in healthy adults. For TCRbeta chain sequencing, PBMC samples were collected from trial participants at day 0 and at day 28 after the second dose. The CDR3 regions of human TCRbeta chains were analyzed by immunosequencing. Concerning the study's data processing: Repertoire TCRs were matched against a reference library of SARS-CoV-2-specific TCRs generated with the MIRA antigen-specificity platform. Breadth was defined as the fraction of unique TCRs that were SARS-CoV-2-associated, and depth was defined as the fraction of total T cells that were SARS-CoV-2-associated. Each spike-specific TCR was assigned to its reactive spike region and to a CD4 or CD8 class using the MIRA data. Log10-transformed breadth and depth values were compared by one-way ANOVA with Sidak's multiple comparisons tests. The table was pulled from immuneACCESS by TCRdb, which kept in-frame rearrangements only. Such tables lose some clones; where checked, under half of the loss comes from unresolved V genes, and the rest has no known cause. V, J and clone size were drawn from that table, and D and trimming were deduced from the DNA. This sample holds roughly 85,000 clones; roughly 90% were observed only once. Together, the top ten hold about 5% of the sample.

On this clone itself: Its target antigen remains unknown. No per-base quality is available; no much larger clone lies one base away.

The chain is made from TRBV19 and TRBJ1-1, and perhaps TRBD1 as D gene, on 6 matching bases. The sequence was obtained from an adult in good health. Sequenced here: peripheral blood, sampled on day 0 of MenACWY control vaccination. The sequenced DNA: TGTGCCAGTAGTGAAACCAGGGGAGTGGGTGAAGCTTTCTTT. Translated, it gives CASSETRGVGEAFF.